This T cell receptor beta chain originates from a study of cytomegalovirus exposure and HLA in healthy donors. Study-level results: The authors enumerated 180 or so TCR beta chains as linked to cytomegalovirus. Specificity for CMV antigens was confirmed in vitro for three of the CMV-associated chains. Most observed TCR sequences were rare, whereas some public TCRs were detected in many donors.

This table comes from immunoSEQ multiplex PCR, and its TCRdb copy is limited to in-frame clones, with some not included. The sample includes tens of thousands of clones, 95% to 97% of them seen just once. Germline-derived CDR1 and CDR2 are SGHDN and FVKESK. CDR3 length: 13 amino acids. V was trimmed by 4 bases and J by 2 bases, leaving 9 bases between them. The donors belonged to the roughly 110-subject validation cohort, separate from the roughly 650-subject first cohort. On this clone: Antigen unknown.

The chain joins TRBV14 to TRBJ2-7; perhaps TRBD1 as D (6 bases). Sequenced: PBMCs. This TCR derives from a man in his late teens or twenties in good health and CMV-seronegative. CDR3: CASSLQGTYEQYF. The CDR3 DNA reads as TGTGCCAGCAGCCTTCAGGGGACCTACGAGCAGTACTTC. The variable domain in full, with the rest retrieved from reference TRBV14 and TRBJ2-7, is EAGVTQFPSHSVIEKGQTVTLRCDPISGHDNLYWYRRVMGKEIKFLLHFVKESKQDESGMPNNRFLAERTGGTYSTLKVQPAELEDSGVYFCASSLQGTYEQYFGPGTRLTVT.